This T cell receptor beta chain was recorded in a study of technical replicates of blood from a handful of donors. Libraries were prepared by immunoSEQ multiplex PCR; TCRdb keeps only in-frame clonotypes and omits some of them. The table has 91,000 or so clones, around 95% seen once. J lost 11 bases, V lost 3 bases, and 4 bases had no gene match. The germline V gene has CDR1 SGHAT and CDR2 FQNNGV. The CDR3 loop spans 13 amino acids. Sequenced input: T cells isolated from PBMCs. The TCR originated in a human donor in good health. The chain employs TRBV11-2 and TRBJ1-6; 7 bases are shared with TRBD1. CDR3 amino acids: CASSFSRGAPLHF. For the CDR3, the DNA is TGTGCCAGCAGCTTTAGCAGGGGGGCACCCCTCCACTTT.